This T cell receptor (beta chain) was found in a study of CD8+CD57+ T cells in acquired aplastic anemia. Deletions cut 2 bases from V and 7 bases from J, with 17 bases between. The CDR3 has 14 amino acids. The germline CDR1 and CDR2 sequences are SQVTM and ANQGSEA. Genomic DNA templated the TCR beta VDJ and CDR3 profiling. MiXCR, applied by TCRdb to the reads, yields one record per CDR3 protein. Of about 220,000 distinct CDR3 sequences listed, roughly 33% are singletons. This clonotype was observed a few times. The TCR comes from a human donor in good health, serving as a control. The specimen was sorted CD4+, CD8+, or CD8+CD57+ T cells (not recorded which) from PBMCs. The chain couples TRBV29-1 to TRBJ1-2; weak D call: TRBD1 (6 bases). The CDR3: CSVETRGSIRGYTF. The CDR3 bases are TGCAGCGTTGAAACCAGGGGATCTATACGTGGCTACACCTTC.